This T cell receptor (beta chain) was sequenced in a study of radiotherapy plus CTLA-4 blockade in lung cancer. Across the study: Disease control was seen in 31% of patients, objective responses in 18%. Broader study findings: There was expansion of tumor-derived TCR clones in blood after radiotherapy plus ipilimumab.

This clone appeared a single time. Its cognate antigen is unknown. This CDR3 has 14 amino acids. V lost 3 bases and J 2 bases, leaving 11 bases between the germline ends. The germline V gene encodes CDR1 LGHNA and CDR2 YNFKEQ. Only in-frame clones appear in the TCRdb table, and some are missing; sequencing was by immunoSEQ multiplex PCR. The sample lists some 110,000 clones; 78% were seen once. The sequence derives from a human donor with non-small cell lung cancer who had a partial response to radiotherapy plus ipilimumab. This sequence joins TRBV4-2 and TRBJ2-7, with D unclear. The sample was peripheral blood, taken from a patient treated with radiotherapy plus ipilimumab. The CDR3 DNA is TGTGCCAGCAGCCAGGCAGAGCGAGCCTACGAGCAGTACTTC. It encodes CASSQAERAYEQYF.